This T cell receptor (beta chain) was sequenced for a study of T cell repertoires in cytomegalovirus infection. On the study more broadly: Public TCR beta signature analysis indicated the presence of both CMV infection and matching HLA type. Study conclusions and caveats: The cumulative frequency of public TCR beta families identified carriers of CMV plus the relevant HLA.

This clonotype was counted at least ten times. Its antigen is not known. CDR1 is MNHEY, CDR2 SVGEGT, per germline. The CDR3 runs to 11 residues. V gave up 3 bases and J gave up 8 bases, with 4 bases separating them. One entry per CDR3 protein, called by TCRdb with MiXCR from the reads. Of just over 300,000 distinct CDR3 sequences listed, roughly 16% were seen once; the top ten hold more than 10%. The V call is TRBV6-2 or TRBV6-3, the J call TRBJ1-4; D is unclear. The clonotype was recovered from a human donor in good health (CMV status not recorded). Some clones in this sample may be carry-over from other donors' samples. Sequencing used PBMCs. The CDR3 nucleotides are TGTGCCAGCAGTTATCGGGAAAAACTGTTTTTT. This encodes CASSYREKLFF.